This T cell receptor beta chain was recovered during a study of molecular identifiers for immune sequencing clone quantification. General study findings and limits: Because of identical TCR molecules sharing a barcode, sizes of highly expanded clones could be underestimated.

CDR1 is KGHSH, CDR2 LQKENI, per germline. The V gene end was trimmed by 6 bases and the J gene end by 6 bases; junction bases not matched to a gene: 11. This CDR3 comprises 16 residues. In regard to this clonotype: Its antigen is currently unknown. A much larger clone differs by one base, so this may be a read error.

Using its own MiXCR run on the PCR reads, TCRdb lists one record per CDR3 protein. The repertoire holds about 640,000 distinct CDR3 sequences, with 15% to 20% as singletons. The sequencing sample was made of naive CD8+ T cells from blood, with Jurkat cell RNA spiked in. The subset: FACS-sorted CD8+CD4-CCR7+CD45RA+ naive T cells. The receptor was isolated from a human donor in good health. Some libraries in this study had Jurkat cell RNA spiked in. The V gene is TRBV18, the J gene TRBJ1-6; 7 bases match TRBD1. The CDR3 bases are TGTGCCAGCTCTCTACAGGGGTCCGATCCTAATTCACCCCTCCACTTT. Translation: CASSLQGSDPNSPLHF.